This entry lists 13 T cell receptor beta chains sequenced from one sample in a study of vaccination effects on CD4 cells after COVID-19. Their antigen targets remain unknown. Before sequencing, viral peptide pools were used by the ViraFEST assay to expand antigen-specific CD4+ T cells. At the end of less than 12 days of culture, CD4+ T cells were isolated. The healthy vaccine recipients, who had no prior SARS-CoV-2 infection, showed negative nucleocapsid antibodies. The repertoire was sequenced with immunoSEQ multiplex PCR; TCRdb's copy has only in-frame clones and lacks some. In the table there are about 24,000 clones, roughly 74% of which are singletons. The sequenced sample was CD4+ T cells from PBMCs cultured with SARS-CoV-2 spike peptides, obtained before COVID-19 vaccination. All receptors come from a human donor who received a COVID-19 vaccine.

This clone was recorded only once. As DNA, the CDR3 is TGTGCCAGCAGTCGCGACAGGGGTCCCCTCTATGGCTACACCTTC. It encodes CASSRDRGPLYGYTF. The chain is built from TRBV6-5 and TRBJ1-2; 8 bases line up with TRBD1. Germline CDR1 is MNHEY and CDR2 is SVGAGI. Trimming removed 5 bases from V and 4 bases from J; junction bases left unmatched: 9. The CDR3 runs to 15 residues.

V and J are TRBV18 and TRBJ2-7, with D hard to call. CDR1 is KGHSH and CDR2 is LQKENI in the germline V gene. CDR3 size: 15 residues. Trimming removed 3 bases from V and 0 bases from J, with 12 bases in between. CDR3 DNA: TGTGCCAGCTCACCGGACCTCTACGACTCCTACGAGCAGTACTTC. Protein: CASSPDLYDSYEQYF.

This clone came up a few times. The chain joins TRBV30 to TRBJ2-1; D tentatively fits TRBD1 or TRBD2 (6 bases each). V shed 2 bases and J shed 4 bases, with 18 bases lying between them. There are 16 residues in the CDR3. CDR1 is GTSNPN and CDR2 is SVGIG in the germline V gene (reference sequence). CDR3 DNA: TGTGCCTGGAGTCCCCCGGGCAGGGGACTTTACAATGAGCAGTTCTTC. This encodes CAWSPPGRGLYNEQFF. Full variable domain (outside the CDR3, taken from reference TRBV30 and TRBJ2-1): SQTIHQWPATLVQPVGSPLSLECTVEGTSNPNLYWYRQAAGRGLQLLFYSVGIGQISSEVPQNLSASRPQDRQFILSSKKLLLSDSGFYLCAWSPPGRGLYNEQFFGPGTRLTVL.

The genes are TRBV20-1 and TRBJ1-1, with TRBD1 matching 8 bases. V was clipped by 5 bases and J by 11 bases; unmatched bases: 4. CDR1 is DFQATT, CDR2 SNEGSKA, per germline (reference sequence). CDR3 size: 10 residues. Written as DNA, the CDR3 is TGCAGTGCTTCCGGGACAGGTGCTTTCTTT. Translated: CSASGTGAFF.

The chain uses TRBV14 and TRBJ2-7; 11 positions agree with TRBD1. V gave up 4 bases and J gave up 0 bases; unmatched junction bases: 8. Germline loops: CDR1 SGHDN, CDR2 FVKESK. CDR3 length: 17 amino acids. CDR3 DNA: TGTGCCAGCAGCCTTATACGGGGGACAGGGGGCTCCTACGAGCAGTACTTC. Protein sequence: CASSLIRGTGGSYEQYF.

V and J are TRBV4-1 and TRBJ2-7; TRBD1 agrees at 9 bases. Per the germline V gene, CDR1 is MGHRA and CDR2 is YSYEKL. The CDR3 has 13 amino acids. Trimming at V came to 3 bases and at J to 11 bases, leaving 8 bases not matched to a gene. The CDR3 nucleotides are TGCGCCAGCAGCCAGGGGGACAGGGAGGGCAAGTACTTC. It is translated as CASSQGDREGKYF.

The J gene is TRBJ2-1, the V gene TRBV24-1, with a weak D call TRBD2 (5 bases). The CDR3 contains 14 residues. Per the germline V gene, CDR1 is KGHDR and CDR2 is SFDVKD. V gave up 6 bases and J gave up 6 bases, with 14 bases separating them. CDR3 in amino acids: CATSTDSSGNEQFF. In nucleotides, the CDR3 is TGTGCCACCAGTACGGACTCCTCGGGCAATGAGCAGTTCTTC.

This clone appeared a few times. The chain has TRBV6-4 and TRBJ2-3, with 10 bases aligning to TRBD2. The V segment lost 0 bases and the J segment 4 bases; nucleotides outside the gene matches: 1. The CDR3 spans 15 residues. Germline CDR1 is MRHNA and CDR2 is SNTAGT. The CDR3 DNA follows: TGTGCCAGCAGTGACTCAGCGGGGGGGCCAGATACGCAGTATTTT. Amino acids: CASSDSAGGPDTQYF.

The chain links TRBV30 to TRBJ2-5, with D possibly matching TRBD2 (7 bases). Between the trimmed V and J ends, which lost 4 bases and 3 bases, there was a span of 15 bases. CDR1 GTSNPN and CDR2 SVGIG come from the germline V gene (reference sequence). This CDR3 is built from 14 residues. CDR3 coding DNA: TGTGCCTGGAAGTGGGGGCGGGGGAAAGAGACCCAGTACTTC. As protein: CAWKWGRGKETQYF.

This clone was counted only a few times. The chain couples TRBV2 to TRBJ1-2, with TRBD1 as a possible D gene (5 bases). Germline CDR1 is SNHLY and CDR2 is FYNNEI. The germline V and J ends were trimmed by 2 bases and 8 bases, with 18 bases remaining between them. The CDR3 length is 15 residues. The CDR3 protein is CASSEIMPGPQGYTF. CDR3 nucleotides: TGTGCCAGCAGTGAAATTATGCCGGGACCCCAAGGCTACACCTTC.

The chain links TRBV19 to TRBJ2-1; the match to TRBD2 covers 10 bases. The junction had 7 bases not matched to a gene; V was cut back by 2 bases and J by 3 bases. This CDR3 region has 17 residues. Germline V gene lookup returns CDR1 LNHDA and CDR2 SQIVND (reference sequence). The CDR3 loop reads CASSIKASGSNYNEQFF. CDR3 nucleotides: TGTGCCAGTAGTATAAAGGCTAGCGGGAGTAACTACAATGAGCAGTTCTTC.

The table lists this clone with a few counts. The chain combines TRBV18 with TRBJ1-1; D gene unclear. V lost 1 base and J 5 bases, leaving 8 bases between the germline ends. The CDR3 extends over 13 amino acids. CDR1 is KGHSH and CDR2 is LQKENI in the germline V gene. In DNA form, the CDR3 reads TGTGCCAGCTCACCACAGCCCGAGACTGAAGCTTTCTTT. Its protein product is CASSPQPETEAFF.

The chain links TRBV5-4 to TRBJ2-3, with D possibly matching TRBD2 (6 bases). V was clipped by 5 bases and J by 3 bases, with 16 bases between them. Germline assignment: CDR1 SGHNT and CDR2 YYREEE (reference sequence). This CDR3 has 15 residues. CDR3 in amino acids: CASRTSWGRTDTQYF. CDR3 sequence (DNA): TGTGCCAGCAGAACCTCGTGGGGGAGGACAGATACGCAGTATTTT. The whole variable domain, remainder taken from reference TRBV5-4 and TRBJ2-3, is ETGVTQSPTHLIKTRGQQVTLRCSSQSGHNTVSWYQQALGQGPQFIFQYYREEENGRGNFPPRFSGLQFPNYSSELNVNALELDDSALYLCASRTSWGRTDTQYFGPGTRLTVL.